Listed below are T cell receptor beta chains from one sample, sequenced in a study of molecular identifiers for immune sequencing clone quantification. TCRdb re-called the PCR reads through MiXCR, storing one row per CDR3 protein. Among approximately 670,000 distinct CDR3 sequences, around 20% were seen once, and the ten largest hold roughly 0.83%. Material: naive CD8+ T cells from blood, with Jurkat cell RNA spiked in. These TCRs come from a human donor in good health. Some libraries in this study had Jurkat cell RNA spiked in. The CDR3 runs from the conserved cysteine through the conserved F or W. A D gene is named only where the DNA matches it firmly. The size of a clone is reported for some rows only, either as once, few or many, or as a class for expanded clones.

j_call: TRBJ1-2
d_call: NA
v_call: TRBV20-1
clone_size: NA
cdr3_aa: CSAAQGSYGYTF
cdr3_nt: TGCAGTGCAGCTCAGGGATCGTATGGCTACACCTTC

j_call: TRBJ2-1
d_call: NA
v_call: TRBV5-3
clone_size: few
cdr3_aa: CASSLPPAYEQFF
cdr3_nt: TGTGCCAGCAGCTTGCCCCCGGCTTATGAGCAGTTCTTC

j_call: TRBJ2-1
d_call: NA
v_call: TRBV20-1
clone_size: NA
cdr3_aa: CSARGSFDEQFF
cdr3_nt: TGCAGTGCTAGGGGGTCGTTCGATGAGCAGTTCTTC

j_call: TRBJ1-1
d_call: NA
v_call: TRBV9
clone_size: many
cdr3_aa: CASSEDSWNTEAFF
cdr3_nt: TGTGCCAGCAGCGAGGACAGTTGGAACACTGAAGCTTTCTTT

j_call: TRBJ2-5
d_call: TRBD1
v_call: TRBV27
clone_size: NA
cdr3_aa: CASSTGTGGSRETQYF
cdr3_nt: TGTGCCAGCAGTACCGGGACAGGGGGCTCTCGGGAGACCCAGTACTTC

j_call: TRBJ2-7
d_call: TRBD2
v_call: TRBV4-3
clone_size: many
cdr3_aa: CASSQGTSGTSYEQYF
cdr3_nt: TGCGCCAGCAGCCAAGGGACTAGCGGTACATCCTACGAGCAGTACTTC

j_call: TRBJ2-3
d_call: NA
v_call: TRBV5-4
clone_size: many
cdr3_aa: CASSGTGFIDTQYF
cdr3_nt: TGTGCCAGCAGCGGTACAGGGTTCATAGATACGCAGTATTTT

j_call: TRBJ2-7
d_call: NA
v_call: TRBV9
clone_size: many
cdr3_aa: CASSPDRLRSYEQYF
cdr3_nt: TGTGCCAGCAGCCCGGACCGCCTGCGTTCCTACGAGCAGTACTTC

j_call: TRBJ2-3
d_call: NA
v_call: TRBV7-9
clone_size: many
cdr3_aa: CASSLVGVDTQYF
cdr3_nt: TGTGCCAGCAGCTTAGTAGGGGTAGATACGCAGTATTTT

j_call: TRBJ1-3
d_call: NA
v_call: TRBV30
clone_size: many
cdr3_aa: CAWPELRGNTIYF
cdr3_nt: TGTGCCTGGCCTGAATTGCGGGGAAACACCATATATTTT

j_call: TRBJ2-1
d_call: TRBD2
v_call: TRBV7-9
clone_size: NA
cdr3_aa: CASSSDTSGGPKNNEQFF
cdr3_nt: TGTGCCAGCAGTTCGGATACTAGCGGGGGCCCCAAGAACAATGAGCAGTTCTTC

j_call: TRBJ2-7
d_call: TRBD2
v_call: TRBV14
clone_size: many
cdr3_aa: CASSQVWRSSGGWDEQYF
cdr3_nt: TGTGCCAGCAGCCAAGTTTGGCGGTCTAGCGGAGGGTGGGACGAGCAGTACTTC

j_call: TRBJ1-6
d_call: NA
v_call: TRBV7-9
clone_size: few
cdr3_aa: CASSLAKGLGSPLHF
cdr3_nt: TGTGCCAGCAGCTTAGCGAAGGGTTTGGGATCACCCCTCCACTTT

j_call: TRBJ1-1
d_call: NA
v_call: TRBV7-9
clone_size: many
cdr3_aa: CASSLTRKGTEAFF
cdr3_nt: TGTGCCAGCAGCTTAACCAGGAAGGGAACTGAAGCTTTCTTT

j_call: TRBJ2-5
d_call: TRBD2
v_call: TRBV4-1
clone_size: many
cdr3_aa: CASSPIGTRDQETQYF
cdr3_nt: TGCGCCAGCAGCCCAATAGGGACTAGGGATCAAGAGACCCAGTACTTC

j_call: TRBJ2-2
d_call: TRBD2
v_call: TRBV25-1
clone_size: many
cdr3_aa: CASSPDHWGGRDTGELFF
cdr3_nt: TGTGCCAGCAGCCCCGACCACTGGGGGGGTCGGGACACCGGGGAGCTGTTTTTT

j_call: TRBJ2-1
d_call: TRBD2
v_call: TRBV5-1
clone_size: many
cdr3_aa: CASSLELALGNEQFF
cdr3_nt: TGCGCCAGCAGCTTGGAACTAGCGTTGGGCAATGAGCAGTTCTTC